This entry lists 26 T cell receptor beta chains sequenced from one sample in a study of shared clonotypes between healthy human individuals. Using immunoSEQ multiplex PCR, the repertoire was profiled, and TCRdb retains in-frame clones only, with some absent. The table records some 1,600,000 clones, approximately 98% of them present only once. Sequencing used naive CD4+ T cells sorted from blood. Subset noted: CD45RA+ positively selected. These receptor sequences come from a man aged 25-45 years in good health.

The chain joins TRBV18 to TRBJ1-5; 7 bases agree with TRBD1. This CDR3 comprises 17 residues. Germline CDR1 and CDR2: KGHSH and LQKENI. V lost 2 bases and J lost 3; bases outside the gene matches: 10. The CDR3 sequence: CASSPDREGYPNQPQHF. The CDR3 nucleotides are TGTGCCAGCTCACCAGACAGGGAGGGATACCCCAATCAGCCCCAGCATTTT.

The chain combines TRBV28 with TRBJ1-2; perhaps TRBD1 as D (5 bases). The germline gives CDR1 MDHEN, CDR2 SYDVKM. The CDR3 is 14 residues long. V lost 4 bases and J 2 bases, leaving 11 bases between the germline ends. Written as DNA, the CDR3 is TGTGCCAGCAGTTCGGGACCGAGAAACTATGGCTACACCTTC. It translates to CASSSGPRNYGYTF.

The chain links TRBV10-3 to TRBJ2-1; no clear D gene. V was clipped by 2 bases and J by 1 base, with 15 bases between them. Germline V lookup: CDR1 ENHRY, CDR2 SYGVKD. The CDR3 is 17 amino acids. As DNA, the CDR3 is TGTGCCATCAGTGAGCCGCAATTAAGGGAATCCTACAATGAGCAGTTCTTC. This sequence encodes CAISEPQLRESYNEQFF.

This chain links TRBV5-4 with TRBJ2-2; D may be TRBD2 (6 bases). There are 14 residues in the CDR3. The V end lost 7 bases, the J end lost 3 bases, and 13 bases lay between the germline ends. Germline assignment: CDR1 SGHNT and CDR2 YYREEE (reference sequence). CDR3: CASGAGMDTGELFF. The CDR3 nucleotides read TGTGCCAGCGGGGCGGGAATGGACACCGGGGAGCTGTTTTTT.

The rearrangement links TRBV7-2 to TRBJ1-5; 10 nucleotides align to TRBD1. The CDR3 has 15 amino acids. Germline CDR1 SGHTA, CDR2 FQGNSA. V dropped 5 bases and J dropped 7; count of bases not matched to a gene: 8. In DNA, the CDR3 is TGTGCCAGCAGCCCCCGTGACAGGGGGCTCCAGCCCCAGCATTTT. Translation gives CASSPRDRGLQPQHF.

In this sample, this clone turned up a few times. The CDR3 protein is CASSRPTGSTGELFF. CDR3 bases: TGTGCCAGCAGCCGTCCGACAGGGTCCACCGGGGAGCTGTTTTTT. This sequence joins TRBV5-6 and TRBJ2-2, with 7 bases fitting TRBD1. Germline values: CDR1 SGHDT, CDR2 YYEEEE. The CDR3 contains 15 residues. After removal of 4 bases from V and 4 bases from J, the junction contained 7 bases not matched to a gene.

The chain uses TRBV7-8 and TRBJ2-3; no reliable D call. The CDR3 contains 13 residues. Germline lookup yields CDR1 SGHVS and CDR2 FQNEAQ. V was trimmed by 3 bases and J by 6 bases, leaving 10 bases between them. CDR3 nucleotides: TGTGCCAGCAGCTTTTCTGGCGCCGATACGCAGTATTTT. It yields the protein CASSFSGADTQYF.

CDR3 in amino acids: CASSLVNSGPAGTDTQYF. CDR3 nucleotides: TGTGCCAGCAGCTTAGTTAATTCTGGACCAGCTGGCACAGATACGCAGTATTTT. The chain recombines TRBV11-3 with TRBJ2-3; D ambiguous. CDR3 size: 18 residues. V gave up 1 base and J gave up 1 base, with 18 bases separating them. The V gene's germline CDR1 is SGHNT and CDR2 YENEEA.

The chain joins TRBV30 to TRBJ1-4, with D perhaps TRBD1 (5 bases). This CDR3 is 15 amino acids long. From germline, CDR1 is GTSNPN and CDR2 SVGIG (reference sequence). With 4 bases removed from V and 7 bases from J, the gap between germline ends came to 19 bases. CDR3 loop: CAWKPGGGVGEKLFF. Here the CDR3 DNA reads TGTGCCTGGAAGCCCGGGGGTGGAGTCGGTGAAAAACTGTTTTTT.

This clone appeared once. The chain couples TRBV5-8 to TRBJ2-7; no definite D call. This CDR3 is built from 14 residues. The ends were cut back, 4 bases at V and 2 bases at J, with 13 bases in the middle. Germline lookup yields CDR1 SGHTS and CDR2 YDEGEE. The DNA of the CDR3 is TGTGCCAGCAGCCGTGCCGGGTATGCCTACGAGCAGTACTTC. It is translated as CASSRAGYAYEQYF.

The chain employs TRBV10-3 and TRBJ2-7, with TRBD1 matching over 8 bases. Germline V gene sequence: CDR1 ENHRY, CDR2 SYGVKD. The ends lost 4 bases at V and 0 bases at J; junction bases unmatched: 11. This CDR3 comprises 17 residues. The CDR3 DNA reads as TGTGCCATCAGTGTCCTCCGAGGACAGGGCCGCTCCTACGAGCAGTACTTC. Protein product: CAISVLRGQGRSYEQYF.

The V and J genes are TRBV19 and TRBJ1-5, with TRBD1 as a possible D gene (5 bases). CDR3 length: 12 amino acids. Trimming shortened V by 8 bases and J by 4 bases, and 9 bases separated the two germline ends. CDR1 is LNHDA, CDR2 SQIVND, per germline (reference sequence). This CDR3 reads CASGTSNQPQHF. Written as DNA, the CDR3 is TGTGCCAGTGGGACGAGTAATCAGCCCCAGCATTTT.

CDR3 protein: CASSLSRLQGNEQFF. The CDR3 DNA reads as TGTGCCAGCAGCTTATCGAGGCTTCAGGGTAATGAGCAGTTCTTC. The chain links TRBV11-2 to TRBJ2-1, with D possibly matching TRBD1 (5 bases). Germline V CDR1 and CDR2: SGHAT, FQNNGV. The CDR3 spans 15 residues. Trimming stripped 2 bases from V and 7 bases from J, with 15 bases between.

The chain is built from TRBV28 and TRBJ2-3, with D perhaps TRBD2 (6 bases). This CDR3 has 13 residues. Germline CDR1 MDHEN, CDR2 SYDVKM. V lost 5 bases and J lost 3, with 9 bases in between. CDR3 bases: TGTGCCAGCAGTGCGGGACTGACAGATACGCAGTATTTT. It translates to CASSAGLTDTQYF.

The chain carries TRBV4-3 and TRBJ2-7, with TRBD2 identical over 8 bases. Unmatched junction bases numbered 9, after V lost 4 bases and J lost 1 base. CDR3 size: 16 residues. Germline CDR1 reads LGHNA; CDR2 reads YSLEER. The CDR3 reads CASSLQPGLVSYEQYF. The CDR3 DNA is TGCGCCAGCAGCCTCCAGCCGGGACTAGTTTCCTACGAGCAGTACTTC.

V and J are TRBV18 and TRBJ2-5, with unresolved D. The CDR3 sequence is 12 residues long. Germline CDR1 is KGHSH and CDR2 is LQKENI. V was clipped by 6 bases and J by 5 bases, with 10 bases between them. The CDR3 DNA sequence: TGTGCCAGCTCTAAGGGCGCTGAGACCCAGTACTTC. Amino acid sequence: CASSKGAETQYF.

In this sample, this clone turned up once. The V and J genes are TRBV7-3 and TRBJ2-1; unclear D gene. Germline values: CDR1 SGHTA, CDR2 FQGTGA. The CDR3 runs 13 residues. The V and J ends lost 4 bases and 8 bases respectively, with 12 bases between them. CDR3 nucleotides: TGTGCCAGCAGCTCCCTGACGGGCGATGAGCAGTTCTTC. It translates to CASSSLTGDEQFF.

The chain joins TRBV11-2 to TRBJ2-2; 8 bases are a match to TRBD2. CDR1 is SGHAT, CDR2 FQNNGV, per germline. The CDR3 is made up of 15 amino acids. Trimming removed 1 base from V and 6 bases from J; junction bases left unmatched: 4. The CDR3 coding sequence is TGTGCCAGCAGCTTAGGGGGCGGGAGGTCCGGGGAGCTGTTTTTT. This codes for CASSLGGGRSGELFF.

The CDR3 sequence is CASTNFNEQFF. The CDR3 DNA reads TGTGCCAGTACAAATTTTAATGAGCAGTTCTTC. The rearrangement links TRBV19 to TRBJ2-1; D unresolved. The CDR3 spans 11 residues. The germline V and J ends were trimmed by 7 bases and 7 bases, with 8 bases remaining between them. Looked up from germline, CDR1 is LNHDA and CDR2 is SQIVND (reference sequence).

The V gene is TRBV6-1, the J gene TRBJ2-7; TRBD1 matches at 10 bases. The germline V gene has CDR1 MNHNS and CDR2 SASEGT. The V and J ends lost 2 bases and 8 bases, in that order; junction bases with no gene match: 6. This CDR3 is 14 amino acids long. The CDR3 DNA follows: TGTGCCAGCAGTGAACTTAGGGGACAGGGGAAGCAGTACTTC. This codes for CASSELRGQGKQYF.

The chain has TRBV7-9 and TRBJ1-5, with a tentative D call TRBD1 (5 bases). This CDR3 has 14 residues. V gave up 5 bases and J gave up 4 bases, with 12 bases separating them. CDR1 and CDR2 (germline): SEHNR, FQNEAQ (reference sequence). CDR3 DNA: TGTGCCAGCAGCGATCGGGACTCTAATCAGCCCCAGCATTTT. This codes for CASSDRDSNQPQHF.

The chain couples TRBV5-1 to TRBJ2-2; no clear D. CDR3 size: 13 residues. V was clipped by 3 bases and J by 4 bases, with 7 bases between them. Germline V lookup: CDR1 SGHRS, CDR2 YFSETQ. The CDR3 loop reads CASSYDVTGELFF. The DNA for the CDR3 is TGCGCCAGCAGCTATGACGTCACCGGGGAGCTGTTTTTT. Full variable domain (missing parts from reference TRBV5-1 and TRBJ2-2): KAGVTQTPRYLIKTRGQQVTLSCSPISGHRSVSWYQQTPGQGLQFLFEYFSETQRNKGNFPGRFSGRQFSNSRSEMNVSTLELGDSALYLCASSYDVTGELFFGEGSRLTVL.

The V gene is TRBV29-1, the J gene TRBJ2-3; TRBD1 aligns across 7 bases. In germline, CDR1 is SQVTM, CDR2 ANQGSEA. This CDR3 has 12 residues. V gave up 3 bases and J gave up 5 bases; unmatched junction bases: 2. CDR3 region: CSVDQGEDTQYF. CDR3 in DNA: TGCAGCGTTGACCAGGGGGAAGATACGCAGTATTTT.

The chain links TRBV6-1 to TRBJ1-5, with D unclear. The V gene lost 6 bases and the J gene lost 0 bases, with 12 bases spanning the gap. The germline V gene has CDR1 MNHNS and CDR2 SASEGT. The CDR3 has 15 residues. CDR3 region: CASSPVFDSNQPQHF. The CDR3 DNA is TGTGCCAGCAGCCCGGTTTTTGATAGCAATCAGCCCCAGCATTTT.

V and J are TRBV28 and TRBJ1-5; 10 positions match TRBD1. The CDR3 is 18 amino acids. The V segment lost 4 bases and the J segment 0 bases; nucleotides outside the gene matches: 9. CDR1 is MDHEN and CDR2 is SYDVKM in the germline V gene. CDR3 DNA: TGTGCCAGCAGTTCGCCGGGACAGGGGCTTTATAGCAATCAGCCCCAGCATTTT. Translated, it gives CASSSPGQGLYSNQPQHF.

The chain is built from TRBV11-2 and TRBJ2-5, with no clear D. V lost 4 bases and J 5 bases, leaving 8 bases between the germline ends. Germline CDR1 and CDR2: SGHAT and FQNNGV. This CDR3 is built from 12 residues. The CDR3, as DNA: TGTGCCAGCAGCTCACCGGCGGAGACCCAGTACTTC. Residues: CASSSPAETQYF.